This T cell receptor (beta chain) was captured in a study of cytomegalovirus exposure and HLA in healthy donors. Overall study context: HLA-typed donors were the source of about 85 million unique TCRs, which an early data release held. Of some 360 genotyped donors, 65% to 85% clustered with self-reported Caucasian donors. General study results and limits: Reports state that TCR beta sequences accurately predicted most subjects' HLA-A and HLA-B alleles.

60 Vbeta and 13 Jbeta primers were used in PCR. Using immunoSEQ multiplex PCR, the repertoire was profiled, and TCRdb retains in-frame clones only, with some absent. The table shows some 110,000 clones, with 69% occurring only once. About this clone: The antigen remains unidentified.

This cohort consisted of healthy bone marrow donors. Sequenced: PBMCs. The sequence was obtained from a man aged 25-40 years in good health and CMV-seronegative.

CDR3 sequence: CSVELNFKNTGELFF. Written as DNA, the CDR3 is TGCAGCGTTGAGTTGAACTTCAAGAACACCGGGGAGCTGTTTTTT. V gene TRBV29-1 combines with J gene TRBJ2-2; D not certain. Trimming removed 3 bases from V and 1 base from J, with 12 bases in between. The CDR3 contains 15 residues. Germline V gene data show CDR1 as SQVTM and CDR2 as ANQGSEA.